The 16 T cell receptor beta chains in this list originate from one sample, sequenced in a study of CD4 and CD8 cells across lung adenocarcinoma regions. Each CDR3 protein is one row after TCRdb ran MiXCR on the PCR reads. The sample has 5,000 to 8,000 distinct CDR3 sequences; about 52% are singletons. The sequencing input was CD8+ T cells from the center of a lung tumor. All receptors come from a female donor with lung adenocarcinoma. The CD4 and CD8 labels of this study may be unreliable.

This clonotype is medium-sized. This sequence joins TRBV10-1 and TRBJ2-1; D perhaps matches TRBD1 (5 bases). CDR1 and CDR2 (germline): WNHNN, SYGVQD (reference sequence). There are 13 residues in the CDR3. Trimming took 4 bases from V and 5 from J, leaving 9 bases between them. The CDR3: CASSAGLDNEQFF. The CDR3 bases are TGCGCCAGCAGTGCAGGGTTGGACAATGAGCAGTTCTTC.

V gene TRBV6-5 combines with J gene TRBJ2-3; 11 bases are a match to TRBD2. J was trimmed by 11 bases and V by 0 bases; bases with no gene match: 28. The CDR3 consists of 22 residues. Germline V gene sequence: CDR1 MNHEY, CDR2 SVGAGI. In DNA form, the CDR3 reads TGTGCCAGCAGTTACTCGAGTCATGGGATTAGCGGGAGGGCCGTGCACACCGAGGAGCAGTATTTT. The encoded protein is CASSYSSHGISGRAVHTEEQYF.

Worth noting for this clonotype: One junction end does not reproduce the germline sequence, and a read error may be involved. V usage is TRBV10-3 and J usage is TRBJ2-5; either TRBD1 or TRBD2 may supply D (6 bases each). The germline V gene has CDR1 ENHRY and CDR2 SYGVKD. CDR3 length: 14 amino acids. The CDR3 nucleotides are TGTGCGGGGAAGGGGGGCCGGGGCCAAGAGACCCAGTATTTC. Translated: CAGKGGRGQETQYF.

To note about this clonotype: It may be a read error: a sequence one base away is much more abundant. V gene TRBV11-2 combines with J gene TRBJ2-1; TRBD2 might be the D (6 bases). V was shortened by 6 bases and J by 13 bases, with 13 bases between the two germline ends. Germline CDR1 reads SGHAT; CDR2 reads FQNNGV. CDR3 size: 11 residues. The CDR3 region has the DNA TGTGCCAGCAGACGCGGGGAGACCCAGTTCTTC. This gives the protein CASRRGETQFF.

The chain combines TRBV4-3 with TRBJ2-1; 8 bases agree with TRBD2. After removal of 1 base from V and 7 bases from J, the junction contained 12 bases not matched to a gene. The CDR3 is made up of 17 amino acids. Per germline, CDR1 LGHNA and CDR2 YSLEER. The CDR3 region is CASSQGKKAGEWNEQFF. In DNA, the CDR3 is TGCGCCAGCAGCCAAGGAAAAAAAGCGGGAGAGTGGAATGAGCAGTTCTTC.

This clonotype showed up just a few times. The V and J genes are TRBV12-3 or TRBV12-4 and TRBJ1-1, with D uncertain. This CDR3 has 13 residues. With 6 bases removed from V and 6 bases from J, the gap between germline ends came to 14 bases. The CDR3 DNA reads TGTGCCAGCAGGGGTAACAGTGACGCTGAAGCTTTCTTT. Translated: CASRGNSDAEAFF.

Worth noting for this clonotype: One end of the junction does not line up with germline, which may come from a read error. This chain links TRBV11-2 with TRBJ2-2; possibly TRBD1 for D (5 bases). CDR1 and CDR2 from the germline V gene are SGHAT and FQNNGV. This CDR3 has 13 residues. The CDR3 sequence: CAARAGNTEEQFF. In nucleotides, the CDR3 is TGTGCCGCACGGGCAGGGAACACCGAGGAGCAGTTTTTT.

This clonotype came up many times. DNA for the CDR3: TGTGCCAGCAGTAAGGAGACCGCGGGTGGCTACGAGCAGTACTTC. As protein: CASSKETAGGYEQYF. V usage is TRBV6-1 and J usage is TRBJ2-1; D is perhaps TRBD2 (5 bases). The last part of the DNA fits TRBJ2-7 better; the J call may be wrong. Looked up from germline, CDR1 is MNHNS and CDR2 is SASEGT. The CDR3 totals 15 residues.

For this clonotype: The germline gene is not matched at one end of the junction; a read error may be the cause. The rearrangement links TRBV6-1 to TRBJ1-5; D gene unclear. The length of the CDR3 is 16 residues. Germline CDR1 and CDR2: MNHNS and SASEGT. The CDR3: CASSETATRYLEPHHF. Written as DNA, the CDR3 is TGTGCCAGCAGTGAAACGGCCACCCGATACCTGGAGCCCCACCACTTT.

Comments on this clonotype: One end of the junction does not line up with germline, which may come from a read error. The rearrangement joins TRBV7-3 to TRBJ2-1, with D unclear. The germline gives CDR1 SGHTA, CDR2 FQGTGA. The CDR3 is 15 amino acids. In DNA, the CDR3 is TGTGCCAGCAGCCTCCGTGCGAGGTCCAACAATGCGCAGTTCTTT. Its protein product is CASSLRARSNNAQFF. The full variable domain, completed using reference TRBV7-3 and TRBJ2-1, is GAGVSQTPSNKVTEKGKYVELRCDPISGHTALYWYRQSLGQGPEFLIYFQGTGAADDSGLPNDRFFAVRPEGSVSTLKIQRTERGDSAVYLCASSLRARSNNAQFFGPGTRLTVL.

There are a few counts of this clonotype. This may stem from a read error, because a much larger clone lies one nucleotide away. The chain links TRBV7-2 to TRBJ2-1, with D maybe TRBD2 (6 bases). V was clipped by 6 bases and J by 10 bases, with 19 bases between them. Germline V gene data show CDR1 as SGHTA and CDR2 as FQGNSA. The CDR3 has 14 amino acids. CDR3 sequence reads: CASSFAGLTYEQFF. As DNA, the CDR3 is TGTGCCAGCAGTTTTGCGGGGCTAACCTACGAGCAGTTCTTC.

The chain employs TRBV6-1 and TRBJ2-6; tentative D call: TRBD2 (6 bases). V was trimmed by 8 bases and J by 3 bases, leaving 11 bases between them. The germline V gene encodes CDR1 MNHNS and CDR2 SASEGT. The CDR3 consists of 14 residues. CDR3 coding DNA: TGTGCCAGCGCCCGGGAGAGTGGGGCCAACGTCCTGACTTTC. It yields the protein CASARESGANVLTF.

For this clonotype: A read error may account for a junction end that differs from germline. The rearrangement uses TRBV7-2 and TRBJ2-3, with 7 bases identical to TRBD2. CDR1 and CDR2 from the germline V gene are SGHTA and FQGNSA. The length of the CDR3 is 15 residues. As DNA, the CDR3 is TGTGCCAGCGGCTTAAGCGGGGTTAGCACAGATACGCAGTATTTC. Translated, it gives CASGLSGVSTDTQYF.

As concerns this clonotype: A read error may produce the germline difference seen at one junction end. The chain combines TRBV12-3 or TRBV12-4 with TRBJ2-2; 9 bases are shared with TRBD2. This CDR3 contains 16 residues. The CDR3 protein is CASRKAGGPSTGELYF. The CDR3 DNA is TGTGCCAGCAGAAAAGCGGGGGGACCGAGCACCGGTGAGCTGTATTTT.

This clonotype has more than one count but fewer than ten. The J gene is TRBJ1-1, the V gene TRBV27, with a tentative D call TRBD1 (5 bases). Trimming shortened V by 3 bases and J by 1 base, and 9 bases separated the two germline ends. This CDR3 has 14 residues. Germline CDR1 is MNHEY and CDR2 is SMNVEV (reference sequence). The DNA of the CDR3 is TGTGCCAGCAGTTTGCGGGGGAGGAACACTGAAGCTTTCTTT. Translated, it gives CASSLRGRNTEAFF.

This sequence joins TRBV7-6 and TRBJ2-4; TRBD2 matches at 7 bases. Germline values: CDR1 SGHVS, CDR2 FNYEAQ. The CDR3 has 18 residues. J lost 13 bases, V lost 4 bases, and 25 bases had no gene match. Written as DNA, the CDR3 is TGTGCCAGCAGCTCCCTTGAGGGCGCGGGGGAAGACAAAAAGATCCAGTACTTC. It specifies CASSSLEGAGEDKKIQYF.